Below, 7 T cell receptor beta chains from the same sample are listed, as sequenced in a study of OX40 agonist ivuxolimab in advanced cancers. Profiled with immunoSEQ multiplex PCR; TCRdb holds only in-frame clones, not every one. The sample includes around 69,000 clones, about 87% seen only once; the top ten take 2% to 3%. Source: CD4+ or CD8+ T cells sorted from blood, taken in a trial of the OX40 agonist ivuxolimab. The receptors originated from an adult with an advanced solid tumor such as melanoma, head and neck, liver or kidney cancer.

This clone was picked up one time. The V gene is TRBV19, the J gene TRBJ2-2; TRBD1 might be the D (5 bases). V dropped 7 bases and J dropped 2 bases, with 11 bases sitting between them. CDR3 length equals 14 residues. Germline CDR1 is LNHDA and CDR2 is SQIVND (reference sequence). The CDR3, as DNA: TGTGCCAGTACTTCAGGGTTCAACACCGGGGAGCTGTTTTTT. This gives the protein CASTSGFNTGELFF.

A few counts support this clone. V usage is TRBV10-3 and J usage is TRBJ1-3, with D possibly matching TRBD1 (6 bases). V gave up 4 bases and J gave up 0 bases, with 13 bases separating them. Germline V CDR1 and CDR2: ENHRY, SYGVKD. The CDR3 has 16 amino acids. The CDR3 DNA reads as TGTGCCATCAGTGGAGGGGGGCGGGACTCTGGAAACACCATATATTTT. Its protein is CAISGGGRDSGNTIYF.

The DNA for the CDR3 is TGTGCCAGCAGCTTGGCTGGGACCATATATGGCTACACCTTC. Translated, it gives CASSLAGTIYGYTF. This chain links TRBV5-6 with TRBJ1-2, with D possibly matching TRBD1 (5 bases). This CDR3 is 14 amino acids long. V was trimmed by 0 bases and J by 5 bases, leaving 11 bases between them. Germline-derived CDR1 and CDR2 are SGHDT and YYEEEE.

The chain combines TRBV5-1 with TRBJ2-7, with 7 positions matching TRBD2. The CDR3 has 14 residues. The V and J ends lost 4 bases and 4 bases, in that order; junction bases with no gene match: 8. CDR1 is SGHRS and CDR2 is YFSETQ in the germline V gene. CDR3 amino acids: CASSRSGEGYEQYF. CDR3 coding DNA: TGCGCCAGCAGCCGGAGCGGGGAGGGGTACGAGCAGTACTTC.

The CDR3 loop is CASSLYLNTGELFF. In nucleotides, the CDR3 is TGTGCCAGCAGCTTATATCTTAACACCGGGGAGCTGTTTTTT. The V gene is TRBV7-3, the J gene TRBJ2-2; D not certain. The CDR3 contains 14 residues. V was cut by 2 bases and J by 2 bases, with 6 bases left in between. Germline CDR1 and CDR2: SGHTA and FQGTGA.

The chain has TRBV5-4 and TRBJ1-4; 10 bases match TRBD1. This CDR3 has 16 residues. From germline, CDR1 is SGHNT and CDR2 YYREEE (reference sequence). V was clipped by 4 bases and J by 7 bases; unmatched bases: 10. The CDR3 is CASSPGSGQGREKLFF. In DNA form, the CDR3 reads TGTGCCAGCAGCCCGGGCTCGGGACAGGGGCGTGAAAAACTGTTTTTT. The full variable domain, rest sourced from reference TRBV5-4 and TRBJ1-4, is ETGVTQSPTHLIKTRGQQVTLRCSSQSGHNTVSWYQQALGQGPQFIFQYYREEENGRGNFPPRFSGLQFPNYSSELNVNALELDDSALYLCASSPGSGQGREKLFFGSGTQLSVL.

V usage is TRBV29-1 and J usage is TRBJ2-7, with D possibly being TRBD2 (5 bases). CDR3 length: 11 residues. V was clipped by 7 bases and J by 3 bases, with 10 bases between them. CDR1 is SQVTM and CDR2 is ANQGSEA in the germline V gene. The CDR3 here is CSARGNYEQYF. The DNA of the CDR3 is TGCAGCGCCCGGGGAAACTACGAGCAGTACTTC.